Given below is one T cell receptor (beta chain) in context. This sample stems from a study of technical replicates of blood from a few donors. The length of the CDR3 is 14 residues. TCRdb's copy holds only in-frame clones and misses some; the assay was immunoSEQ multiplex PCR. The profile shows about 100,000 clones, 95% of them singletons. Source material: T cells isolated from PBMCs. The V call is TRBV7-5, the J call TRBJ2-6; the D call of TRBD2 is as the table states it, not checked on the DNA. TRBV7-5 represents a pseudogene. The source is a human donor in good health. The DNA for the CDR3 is TGTGTCAGAAGCTTAACTGCTGGGGCCAACGTCCTGACTTTC. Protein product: CVRSLTAGANVLTF.